This T cell receptor (beta chain) derives from a study of T cell changes during pregnancy in multiple sclerosis. Germline CDR1 MNHEY, CDR2 SVGAGI. The junction had 1 base not matched to a gene; V was cut back by 6 bases and J by 4 bases. This CDR3 is 13 amino acids long. This table comes from immunoSEQ multiplex PCR, and its TCRdb copy is limited to in-frame clones, with some not included. The sample includes 40,000 to 55,000 clones, 85% to 90% of them seen just once. J is TRBJ1-5 and V is TRBV6-5; 9 nucleotides line up with TRBD1. This material consisted of CD8+ T cells from peripheral blood mononuclear cells, taken in the second trimester of pregnancy. The receptor was derived from a female donor with multiple sclerosis, enrolled in a pregnancy study. CDR3 DNA: TGTGCCAGCAGACAGGGGGCAAATCAGCCCCAGCATTTT. Translating gives CASRQGANQPQHF.